This T cell receptor (beta chain) was sequenced during a study of radiotherapy plus CTLA-4 blockade in lung cancer. CTLA-4 blockade using ipilimumab, together with focal radiation, was received by patients with chemo-refractory metastatic non-small-cell lung cancer. The method was immunoSEQ multiplex PCR; TCRdb's version includes in-frame clones alone and lacks a portion of them. The sample lists around 29,000 clones, more than 80% occurring once. The CDR3 is 15 residues long. The ends lost 5 bases at V and 6 bases at J; junction bases unmatched: 8. The V gene's germline CDR1 is SGHTA and CDR2 FQGNSA.

The chain links TRBV7-2 to TRBJ2-7; 12 bases are a match to TRBD2. Sequences were derived from peripheral blood, sampled from a patient treated with radiotherapy plus ipilimumab. The TCR originated in a human donor with non-small cell lung cancer that progressed on radiotherapy plus ipilimumab. CDR3 sequence: CASSPELAGGGEQYF. The CDR3 DNA reads as TGTGCCAGCAGCCCCGAACTAGCGGGGGGAGGCGAGCAGTACTTC.